The 32 T cell receptor beta chains presented below share a single source sample, sequenced in a study of T cell responses to AZD1222 COVID-19 vaccine. Sequencing was performed with immunoSEQ multiplex PCR; in TCRdb, only in-frame clones are kept and a portion is missing. This table holds around 120,000 clones, roughly 88% found once. The source was peripheral blood, collected on day 0 of AZD1222 vaccination. The receptor set was obtained from an adult in good health.

The J gene is TRBJ1-1, the V gene TRBV6-5; 7 bases are shared with TRBD1. Looked up from germline, CDR1 is MNHEY and CDR2 is SVGAGI. CDR3 length: 14 residues. Trimming at V came to 6 bases and at J to 4 bases, leaving 8 bases not matched to a gene. The CDR3 sequence is CASSIQGTGTEAFF. CDR3 coding DNA: TGTGCCAGCAGCATACAGGGGACGGGCACTGAAGCTTTCTTT.

The rearrangement joins TRBV15 to TRBJ1-2; D call uncertain. The V gene lost 0 bases and the J gene lost 5 bases, with 13 bases spanning the gap. CDR1 is LNHNV and CDR2 is YYDKDF in the germline V gene (reference sequence). This CDR3 is built from 15 residues. The CDR3 here is CATSRERRARYGYTF. CDR3 DNA sequence: TGTGCCACCAGCAGAGAGAGGAGGGCGCGGTATGGCTACACCTTC.

V usage is TRBV7-9 and J usage is TRBJ1-6; D gene unclear. This CDR3 region has 13 residues. Germline values: CDR1 SEHNR, CDR2 FQNEAQ (reference sequence). V was trimmed by 0 bases and J by 10 bases, leaving 7 bases between them. In DNA form, the CDR3 reads TGTGCCAGCAGCTTAGCAATGGGGTCACCCCTCCACTTT. It translates to CASSLAMGSPLHF.

This clone appeared a single time. The chain joins TRBV28 to TRBJ2-7; possibly TRBD1 for D (7 bases). Germline CDR1 is MDHEN and CDR2 is SYDVKM. Deletions cut 8 bases from V and 0 bases from J, with 11 bases between. CDR3 length equals 13 residues. The CDR3 spells CASRRGPSYEQYF. CDR3 DNA: TGTGCCAGCCGGAGGGGGCCCTCCTACGAGCAGTACTTC.

The chain combines TRBV7-2 with TRBJ2-2; D possibly corresponds to TRBD1 (5 bases). Germline-derived CDR1 and CDR2 are SGHTA and FQGNSA. With 6 bases removed from V and 2 bases from J, the gap between germline ends came to 16 bases. This CDR3 is built from 16 residues. DNA of the CDR3: TGTGCCAGCAGTACAAGGGCAGGGCGCAACACCGGGGAGCTGTTTTTT. Amino acid sequence: CASSTRAGRNTGELFF.

V is TRBV3-1 (or the pseudogene TRBV3-2) and J is TRBJ2-5; TRBD2 is a possible D gene (5 bases). CDR3 length: 16 amino acids. From germline, CDR1 is LGHDT and CDR2 YNNKEL (reference sequence). Trimming removed 0 bases at V and 3 bases at J, with 14 bases between. The CDR3 is CASSQDLGFGEETQYF. Written as DNA, the CDR3 is TGTGCCAGCAGCCAAGATTTGGGGTTCGGGGAAGAGACCCAGTACTTC.

The DNA for the CDR3 is TGTGCCAGCAGCCATCAGAAAAACATTCAGTACTTC. This sequence encodes CASSHQKNIQYF. The chain is built from TRBV14 and TRBJ2-4; D unresolved. Per the germline V gene, CDR1 is SGHDN and CDR2 is FVKESK. The CDR3 is 12 amino acids. V was clipped by 3 bases and J by 4 bases, with 4 bases between them.

This sequence joins TRBV11-2 and TRBJ2-3, with D maybe TRBD1 (5 bases). The CDR3 totals 14 residues. V was trimmed by 3 bases and J by 1 base, leaving 8 bases between them. Germline CDR1 reads SGHAT; CDR2 reads FQNNGV. The CDR3 here is CASSLIRGTDTQYF. CDR3 in DNA: TGTGCCAGCAGCTTGATCAGGGGCACAGATACGCAGTATTTT.

This clone was recorded once. The V gene is TRBV5-5, the J gene TRBJ1-2; no firm D call. The V gene lost 4 bases and the J gene lost 2 bases, with 18 bases spanning the gap. CDR1 SGHKS and CDR2 YYEKEE come from the germline V gene (reference sequence). The CDR3 runs 16 residues. In nucleotides, the CDR3 is TGTGCCAGCAGCATCCAAGGCACCTCTGTGAACTATGGCTACACCTTC. The encoded protein is CASSIQGTSVNYGYTF.

The chain joins TRBV5-4 to TRBJ1-1, with 7 bases aligning to TRBD1. CDR1 SGHNT and CDR2 YYREEE come from the germline V gene (reference sequence). The CDR3 has 16 amino acids. J was trimmed by 1 base and V by 6 bases; bases with no gene match: 12. The CDR3 nucleotides read TGTGCCAGCACCCCCTTAAATTGGGACAGGAACACTGAAGCTTTCTTT. It is translated as CASTPLNWDRNTEAFF.

The chain uses TRBV7-2 and TRBJ1-1, with TRBD1 identical over 7 bases. The CDR3 runs 15 residues. In germline, CDR1 is SGHTA, CDR2 FQGNSA. V was clipped by 4 bases and J by 6 bases; unmatched bases: 11. CDR3 DNA sequence: TGTGCCAGCAGCTCGCAATACAGGGGACTAGCTGAAGCTTTCTTT. As protein: CASSSQYRGLAEAFF.

The V and J genes are TRBV6-2 or TRBV6-3 and TRBJ1-1; the match to TRBD1 covers 8 bases. CDR1 is MNHEY and CDR2 is SVGEGT in the germline V gene. This CDR3 is 17 amino acids long. Unmatched junction bases numbered 15, after V lost 5 bases and J lost 4 bases. In DNA form, the CDR3 reads TGTGCCAGCAGTCAGGCAGGGGGCACAACCCTGGGCACTGAAGCTTTCTTT. Translating gives CASSQAGGTTLGTEAFF.

The chain uses TRBV30 and TRBJ1-2, with D maybe TRBD1 (5 bases). CDR3 size: 15 residues. The V end lost 3 bases, the J end lost 3 bases, and 17 bases lay between the germline ends. CDR1 is GTSNPN, CDR2 SVGIG, per germline (reference sequence). DNA of the CDR3: TGTGCCTGGAGCCCCCCGGAGGGGCGGTACTATGGCTACACCTTC. Translating gives CAWSPPEGRYYGYTF. Supplemented by reference TRBV30 and TRBJ1-2, the full variable domain reads SQTIHQWPATLVQPVGSPLSLECTVEGTSNPNLYWYRQAAGRGLQLLFYSVGIGQISSEVPQNLSASRPQDRQFILSSKKLLLSDSGFYLCAWSPPEGRYYGYTFGSGTRLTVV.

The chain uses TRBV7-2 and TRBJ2-4; 9 nucleotides match TRBD1. Germline V gene data show CDR1 as SGHTA and CDR2 as FQGNSA. This CDR3 contains 14 residues. Trimming removed 5 bases from V and 8 bases from J; junction bases left unmatched: 7. This chain's CDR3 is CASSTTGGMDIQYF. For the CDR3, the DNA is TGTGCCAGCAGCACTACAGGGGGCATGGACATTCAGTACTTC.

The V gene is TRBV9, the J gene TRBJ2-1, with no clear D. The CDR3 is 14 amino acids. The germline gives CDR1 SGDLS, CDR2 YYNGEE. V was cut by 0 bases and J by 5 bases, with 9 bases left in between. The CDR3 DNA reads TGTGCCAGCAGCGTAGCTGGCCTAAACAATGAGCAGTTCTTC. It codes for CASSVAGLNNEQFF.

The V and J genes are TRBV15 and TRBJ1-4; D remains unclear. This CDR3 is 15 amino acids long. Germline-derived CDR1 and CDR2 are LNHNV and YYDKDF (reference sequence). Trimming removed 0 bases at V and 5 bases at J, with 10 bases between. The CDR3 spells CATSRDKQPNEKLFF. The CDR3 coding sequence is TGTGCCACCAGCAGAGATAAGCAGCCCAATGAAAAACTGTTTTTT.

This chain joins TRBV28 and TRBJ1-5; D is unclear. V lost 3 bases and J lost 4, with 7 bases in between. This CDR3 spans 13 amino acids. Germline-derived CDR1 and CDR2 are MDHEN and SYDVKM. DNA of the CDR3: TGTGCCAGCAGTTTCGGTAATAATCAGCCCCAGCATTTT. Its translation is CASSFGNNQPQHF.

The chain couples TRBV5-1 to TRBJ2-2; the D gene could be TRBD1 or TRBD2 (6 bases each). CDR3 length: 14 amino acids. The germline V gene encodes CDR1 SGHRS and CDR2 YFSETQ. Trimming took 8 bases from V and 1 from J, leaving 12 bases between them. The CDR3 spells CASSQGGNTGELFF. DNA of the CDR3: TGCGCCAGTTCACAGGGAGGGAACACCGGGGAGCTGTTTTTT.

This clone was observed once. This chain links TRBV7-2 with TRBJ2-7, with D tentatively TRBD2 (7 bases). Trimming removed 7 bases from V and 4 bases from J, with 23 bases in between. There are 16 residues in the CDR3. CDR1 and CDR2 from the germline V gene are SGHTA and FQGNSA. This CDR3 is CASTSPRRGPGYEQYF. As DNA, the CDR3 is TGTGCCAGCACTTCCCCTAGGCGGGGGCCTGGGTACGAGCAGTACTTC.

The chain couples TRBV7-3 to TRBJ2-1, with 9 bases lining up with TRBD2. The CDR3 sequence is 13 residues long. The V and J ends lost 0 bases and 16 bases, in that order; junction bases with no gene match: 7. Germline lookup yields CDR1 SGHTA and CDR2 FQGTGA. The DNA of the CDR3 is TGTGCCAGCAGCTTAACCCCGTCGGGACTAGCATTCTTC. Translation: CASSLTPSGLAFF.

Only one count was recorded for this clone. CDR3 in DNA: TGTGCCAGCAGCTTTGGGGTACTCAGCAATCAGCCCCAGCATTTT. Its protein is CASSFGVLSNQPQHF. The chain recombines TRBV7-2 with TRBJ1-5; D remains ambiguous. This CDR3 region has 15 residues. Trimming shortened V by 3 bases and J by 1 base, and 10 bases separated the two germline ends. CDR1 is SGHTA and CDR2 is FQGNSA in the germline V gene.

The genes are TRBV6-5 and TRBJ2-2, with D unclear. The CDR3 has 15 residues. The V end lost 8 bases, the J end lost 7 bases, and 20 bases lay between the germline ends. CDR1 and CDR2 from the germline V gene are MNHEY and SVGAGI. The CDR3 DNA is TGTGCCAGCTCAGTGGTGACTTATTTTGGCGGGGAGCTGTTTTTT. Its protein is CASSVVTYFGGELFF.

This clone was seen a single time. The chain employs TRBV6-2 or TRBV6-3 and TRBJ2-5, with 7 bases matching TRBD2. J was trimmed by 3 bases and V by 2 bases; bases with no gene match: 0. Germline V gives CDR1 MNHEY, CDR2 SVGEGT. This CDR3 contains 13 residues. The CDR3 nucleotides are TGTGCCAGCAGTTACCTAGCGGAAGAGACCCAGTACTTC. This gives the protein CASSYLAEETQYF.

This rearrangement joins TRBV2 to TRBJ1-1; D is undetermined. The CDR3 is made up of 10 amino acids. Germline lookup yields CDR1 SNHLY and CDR2 FYNNEI. The V gene lost 0 bases and the J gene lost 9 bases, with 2 bases spanning the gap. CDR3 coding DNA: TGTGCCAGCAGTGAAGCTAAAGCTTTCTTT. Residues: CASSEAKAFF.

The gene calls are TRBV2 and TRBJ2-1; 9 bases align to TRBD2. After removal of 7 bases from V and 8 bases from J, the junction contained 15 bases not matched to a gene. The germline gives CDR1 SNHLY, CDR2 FYNNEI. This CDR3 has 16 amino acids. The CDR3, as DNA: TGTGCCAGCAAGGTCCACCCTAGCGGGATTTCCGATGAGCAGTTCTTC. It is translated as CASKVHPSGISDEQFF. Supplemented by reference TRBV2 and TRBJ2-1, the full variable domain reads EPEVTQTPSHQVTQMGQEVILRCVPISNHLYFYWYRQILGQKVEFLVSFYNNEISEKSEIFDDQFSVERPDGSNFTLKIRSTKLEDSAMYFCASKVHPSGISDEQFFGPGTRLTVL.

The CDR3, as DNA: TGTGCCAGCACCCCCTGGACAGGGGGGGAAGGCTACACCTTC. Protein: CASTPWTGGEGYTF. The V gene is TRBV7-2, the J gene TRBJ1-2; 10 bases map to TRBD1. J gave up 8 bases and V 7 bases, and 10 bases lay outside the gene matches. Germline V gives CDR1 SGHTA, CDR2 FQGNSA. The CDR3 length is 14 residues.

Only one count was recorded for this clone. The rearrangement joins TRBV5-5 to TRBJ1-4; no firm D call. Trimming pared 4 bases from V and 1 base from J, leaving 5 bases between. Per the germline V gene, CDR1 is SGHKS and CDR2 is YYEKEE (reference sequence). The CDR3 is 13 amino acids. The CDR3 spells CASSTGTNEKLFF. CDR3 DNA sequence: TGTGCCAGCAGCACTGGAACTAATGAAAAACTGTTTTTT.

The chain links TRBV18 to TRBJ1-1; D remains unclear. Germline V CDR1 and CDR2: KGHSH, LQKENI. CDR3 size: 14 residues. V was pared by 0 bases and J by 5 bases, with 10 bases between. As DNA, the CDR3 is TGTGCCAGCTCACCACCGAACGGGCAAACTGAAGCTTTCTTT. It codes for CASSPPNGQTEAFF.

V gene TRBV11-2 combines with J gene TRBJ2-7, with TRBD1 as a possible D gene (5 bases). This CDR3 has 17 residues. Trimming took 5 bases from V and 2 from J, leaving 22 bases between them. CDR1 and CDR2 (germline): SGHAT, FQNNGV. The CDR3 DNA reads as TGTGCCAGCAGCATCTCCCAGGGATTTAGGGCCACCTACGAGCAGTACTTC. Encoded protein: CASSISQGFRATYEQYF. Full variable domain (remainder filled in from reference TRBV11-2 and TRBJ2-7): EAGVAQSPRYKIIEKRQSVAFWCNPISGHATLYWYQQILGQGPKLLIQFQNNGVVDDSQLPKDRFSAERLKGVDSTLKIQPAKLEDSAVYLCASSISQGFRATYEQYFGPGTRLTVT.

Here the CDR3 DNA reads TGTGCCAGCAGCCGAGGGGACAGGGACTACGAGCAGTACTTC. Protein: CASSRGDRDYEQYF. The chain joins TRBV4-2 to TRBJ2-7; 9 bases are a match to TRBD1. V lost 4 bases and J lost 3; bases outside the gene matches: 4. The CDR3 runs 14 residues. Germline loops: CDR1 LGHNA, CDR2 YNFKEQ.

This chain links TRBV9 with TRBJ2-1, with 7 bases matching TRBD2. V lost 0 bases and J lost 4; bases outside the gene matches: 4. This CDR3 is 15 amino acids long. Germline assignment: CDR1 SGDLS and CDR2 YYNGEE. CDR3 region: CASSVGPSGYNEQFF. The CDR3 nucleotides read TGTGCCAGCAGCGTAGGGCCTAGCGGATACAATGAGCAGTTCTTC. Variable domain in full (rest from reference TRBV9 and TRBJ2-1): DSGVTQTPKHLITATGQRVTLRCSPRSGDLSVYWYQQSLDQGLQFLIQYYNGEERAKGNILERFSAQQFPDLHSELNLSSLELGDSALYFCASSVGPSGYNEQFFGPGTRLTVL.

The sample holds a few counts of this clone. The chain joins TRBV6-5 to TRBJ1-4, with D unclear. The CDR3 is made up of 12 amino acids. Trimming left V 6 bases short and J 13 bases short, with 15 bases between. Germline CDR1 is MNHEY and CDR2 is SVGAGI. CDR3 nucleotides: TGTGCCAGCAGCAACCAACAGTCTCGACTGTTTTTT. Translation: CASSNQQSRLFF.